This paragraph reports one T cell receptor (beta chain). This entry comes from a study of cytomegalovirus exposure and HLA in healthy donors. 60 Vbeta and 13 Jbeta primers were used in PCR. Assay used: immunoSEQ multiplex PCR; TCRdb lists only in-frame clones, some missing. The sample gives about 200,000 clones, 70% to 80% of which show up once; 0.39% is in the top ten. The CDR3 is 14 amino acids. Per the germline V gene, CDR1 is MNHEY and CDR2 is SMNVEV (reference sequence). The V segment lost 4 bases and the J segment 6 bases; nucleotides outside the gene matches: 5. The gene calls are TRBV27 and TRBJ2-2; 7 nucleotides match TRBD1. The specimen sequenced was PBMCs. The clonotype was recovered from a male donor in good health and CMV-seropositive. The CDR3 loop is CASSSVQGPGELFF. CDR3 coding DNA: TGTGCCAGCAGTTCTGTACAGGGGCCCGGGGAGCTGTTTTTT.